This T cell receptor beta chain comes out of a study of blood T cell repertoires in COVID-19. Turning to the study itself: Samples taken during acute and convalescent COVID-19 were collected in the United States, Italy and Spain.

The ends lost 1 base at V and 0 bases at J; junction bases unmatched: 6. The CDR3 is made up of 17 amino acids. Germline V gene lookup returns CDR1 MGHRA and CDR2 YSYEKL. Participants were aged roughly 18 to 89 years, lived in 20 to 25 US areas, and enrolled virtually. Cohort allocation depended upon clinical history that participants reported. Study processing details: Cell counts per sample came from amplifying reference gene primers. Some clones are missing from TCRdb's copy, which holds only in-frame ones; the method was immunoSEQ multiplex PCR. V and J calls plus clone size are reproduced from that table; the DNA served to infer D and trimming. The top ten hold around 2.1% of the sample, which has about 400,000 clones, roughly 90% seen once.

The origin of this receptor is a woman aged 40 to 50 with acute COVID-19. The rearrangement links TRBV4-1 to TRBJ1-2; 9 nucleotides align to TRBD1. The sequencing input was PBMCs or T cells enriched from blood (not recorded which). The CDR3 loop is CASSQVVGQGTNYGYTF. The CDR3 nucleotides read TGCGCCAGCAGCCAAGTTGTAGGACAGGGGACTAACTATGGCTACACCTTC.